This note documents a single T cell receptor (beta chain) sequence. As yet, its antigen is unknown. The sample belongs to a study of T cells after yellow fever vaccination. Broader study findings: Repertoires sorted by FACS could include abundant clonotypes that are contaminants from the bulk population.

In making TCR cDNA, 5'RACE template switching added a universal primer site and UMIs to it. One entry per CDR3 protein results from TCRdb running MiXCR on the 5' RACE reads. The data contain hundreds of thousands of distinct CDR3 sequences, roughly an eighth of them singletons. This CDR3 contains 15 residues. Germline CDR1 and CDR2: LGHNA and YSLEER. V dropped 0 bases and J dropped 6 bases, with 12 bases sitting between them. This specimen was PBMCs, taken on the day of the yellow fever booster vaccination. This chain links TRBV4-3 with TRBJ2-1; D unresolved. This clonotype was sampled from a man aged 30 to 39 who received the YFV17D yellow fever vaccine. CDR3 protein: CASSQDWLSGNEQFF. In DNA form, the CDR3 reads TGCGCCAGCAGCCAAGATTGGCTCTCCGGCAATGAGCAGTTCTTC.